This TCR beta chain was recorded in a study of T cells in women clearing cervical HPV infection. Across the whole study: No precancer developed; the control's incident HPV16 infection cleared within 12 months.

Only in-frame clones appear in the TCRdb table, and some are missing; sequencing was by immunoSEQ multiplex PCR. The sample's table shows around 25,000 clones. This CDR3 comprises 15 residues. With 3 bases removed from V and 1 base from J, the gap between germline ends came to 12 bases. From germline, CDR1 is LNHDA and CDR2 SQIVND (reference sequence). Concerning this clone itself: The read stops 3 residues short of the end of the CDR3; the missing end is completed from the germline J gene.

The J gene is TRBJ2-5, the V gene TRBV19; TRBD2 might be the D (6 bases). The TCR originated in a woman between 18 and 75 years old with a cervical HPV16 infection that either progressed to CIN3+ or cleared (not recorded which). Sequenced: blood buffy coat. CDR3 DNA, as far as it was read: TGTGCCAGTAGTATCAGGCGGGGCCTCCAAGAGACC. It is translated as CASSIRRGLQET. The CDR3, in full, reads CASSIRRGLQETQYF.